A selection of T cell receptor beta chains follows, all from one sample in a study of regulatory T cells in long-lasting Graves disease. TCRdb re-analysed the multiplex PCR reads in MiXCR, keeping a single row per CDR3 protein. The sample shows about 470,000 distinct CDR3 sequences, roughly 21% of them seen only once. The sample in question was peripheral blood mononuclear cells (PBMCs), obtained when the disease was refractory, from a patient treated with antithyroid drugs. The receptors were gathered from a female donor with Graves disease. Each CDR3 is given with its conserved first and last residue. A D gene is named only where the DNA matches it firmly. Some rows have no size entry. The others give once, few or many, or a class for an expanded clone.

J gene | D gene | V gene | clone size | CDR3 DNA | CDR3 protein
TRBJ1-2 | - | TRBV28 | many | TGTGCCAGCAGTCCAGGAGGGGGGGGTGGCTACACCTTC | CASSPGGGGGYTF
TRBJ1-1 | - | TRBV2 | many | TGTGCCAGCAGTGAAGGTCCAGGAAACACTGAAGCTTTCTTT | CASSEGPGNTEAFF
TRBJ1-1 | - | TRBV5-1 | few | TGCGCCAGCAGCTTTACCGGGACTCAGAACACTGAAGCTTTCTTT | CASSFTGTQNTEAFF
TRBJ1-5 | TRBD1 | TRBV10-3 | - | TGTGCCATCAGAGACAGGGTCGGGCAGCCCCAGCATTTT | CAIRDRVGQPQHF
TRBJ1-1 | TRBD1 | TRBV28 | many | TGTGCCAGCGACAGGGTGAACACTGAAGCTTTCTTT | CASDRVNTEAFF
TRBJ2-1 | - | TRBV28 | - | TGTGCCACGAACCTAGCGAATGACAATGAGCAGTTCTTC | CATNLANDNEQFF
TRBJ2-7 | - | TRBV7-6 | - | TGTGCCAGCAGCTTTAGGACGGATGCCTACGAGCAGTACTTC | CASSFRTDAYEQYF
TRBJ1-5 | - | TRBV4-3 | - | TGCGCCAGCAGCCATGCAGGGAGCAATCAGCCCCAGCATTTT | CASSHAGSNQPQHF
TRBJ2-7 | - | TRBV30 | - | TGTGCCTGGAGCCGGGGCAGGTCGGGTTACGAGCAGTACTTC | CAWSRGRSGYEQYF
TRBJ1-1 | - | TRBV29-1 | many | TGCAGCGTTGTGAGACCCGGGAACACTGAAGCTTTCTTT | CSVVRPGNTEAFF
TRBJ2-7 | - | TRBV27 | few | TGTGCCAGCAGCTCCGTTGCGGGAGAGCAGTACTTC | CASSSVAGEQYF
TRBJ2-5 | - | TRBV11-3 | many | TGTGCCAGCAGCGGAGAAAACCAAGAGACCCAGTACTTC | CASSGENQETQYF
TRBJ2-7 | - | TRBV29-1 | - | TGCGGCGCGGAGGCGGCCTACGAGCAGTACTTC | CGAEAAYEQYF
TRBJ2-5 | - | TRBV30 | many | TGTGCCTGCTCCTCCGGGGGGCCGGAGACCCAGTACTTC | CACSSGGPETQYF
TRBJ1-5 | TRBD1 | TRBV12-3/TRBV12-4 | many | TGTGCCAGCAGTCCGGGGACAGGGACTCAGCCCCAGCATTTT | CASSPGTGTQPQHF
TRBJ2-7 | - | TRBV25-1 | few | TGTGCCAGACCCGGAATAGGGTCGACAGGCGATTCCTACGAGCAGTACTTC | CARPGIGSTGDSYEQYF
TRBJ1-6 | - | TRBV28 | many | TGTGCCAGCAGGGGACGGACCTATAATTCACCCCTCCACTTT | CASRGRTYNSPLHF
TRBJ1-2 | - | TRBV6-1 | few | TGTGCCAGCAGTGTAGGGACTTTCTATGGCTACACCTTC | CASSVGTFYGYTF
TRBJ2-2 | - | TRBV11-2 | few | TGTGCCAGCAGCTTAGATCCGGCTAAGACCGGGGAGCTGTTTTTT | CASSLDPAKTGELFF
TRBJ2-7 | TRBD1 | TRBV2 | many | TGTGCCAGCAGTTCCACTTCGACAGGGCAGTACGAGCAGTACTTC | CASSSTSTGQYEQYF
TRBJ2-2 | TRBD1 | TRBV9 | - | TGTGCCAGCAGCGCCCCGACAGGGACCGGGGAGCTGTTTTTT | CASSAPTGTGELFF
TRBJ1-5 | - | TRBV6-1 | many | TGTGCCAGCAGTCCTCTCGGCTTATATAGCAATCAGCCCCAGCATTTT | CASSPLGLYSNQPQHF
TRBJ1-1 | TRBD1 | TRBV24-1 | many | TGTGCCACCAGTGATTGGGGAACAGGGGCACTCCTAAACACTGAAGCTTTCTTT | CATSDWGTGALLNTEAFF
TRBJ2-7 | - | TRBV7-9 | once | TGTGCCAGCAGCTTATTCGTTTTCGGGTTTACCGAGCAGTACTTC | CASSLFVFGFTEQYF
TRBJ2-7 | TRBD2 | TRBV6-5 | many | TGTGCCAGCAGTTACGGTGGACTAGCTGCTTCCTACGAGCAGTACTTC | CASSYGGLAASYEQYF
TRBJ2-1 | TRBD2 | TRBV28 | many | TGTGCCAGCAGTTTAGGGGGACTAGCCCGGTACAGGGATTACAATGAGCAGTTCTTC | CASSLGGLARYRDYNEQFF
TRBJ1-2 | - | TRBV4-1 | - | TGCGCCAGCAAGGACGGGGAGTCCTATGGCTACACCTTC | CASKDGESYGYTF
TRBJ2-2 | - | TRBV19 | few | TGTGCCAGTAAGAGGGATCAATCCCTTACAAACACCGGGGAGCTGTTTTTT | CASKRDQSLTNTGELFF
TRBJ1-2 | - | TRBV19 | - | TGTGCCAGTATATCCCCGCGGGGGTCGGCTGCTAACTATGGCTACACCTTC | CASISPRGSAANYGYTF
TRBJ2-7 | TRBD1 | TRBV28 | many | TGTGCCAGCAGACCTCAGGGGGCGACCTACGAGCAGTACTTC | CASRPQGATYEQYF
TRBJ2-7 | TRBD2 | TRBV4-3 | few | TGCGCCAGCAGCCAAGAGCGACTAGCGCCCACCTACGAGCAGTACTTC | CASSQERLAPTYEQYF
TRBJ1-6 | TRBD1 | TRBV30 | few | TGTGCCTGGAGGGGACAGCCGAATTCACCCCTCCACTTT | CAWRGQPNSPLHF
TRBJ2-7 | TRBD2 | TRBV6-1 | many | TGTGCCAGCAGGGGACTAGCGGGAGCCTACGAGCAGTACTTC | CASRGLAGAYEQYF
TRBJ2-5 | TRBD1 | TRBV28 | many | TGTGCCAGCAGCCTACAGGGGGCCCAAGAGACCCAGTACTTC | CASSLQGAQETQYF
TRBJ2-5 | - | TRBV28 | many | TGTGCCAGCAAGAAGGCAGGGTTAGGCCAAGAGACCCAGTACTTC | CASKKAGLGQETQYF
TRBJ2-5 | - | TRBV7-6 | many | TGTGCCAGCAGCTTAGCGGGGCAGACCCAGTACTTC | CASSLAGQTQYF
TRBJ2-1 | TRBD2 | TRBV11-2 | few | TGTGCCAGCAGCCGGAGGACTAGCGGTAATGAGCAGTTCTTC | CASSRRTSGNEQFF
TRBJ1-2 | - | TRBV6-1 | many | TGTGCCAGCAGTAAGACACCCTGGACGGCCGACTATGGCTACACCTTC | CASSKTPWTADYGYTF
TRBJ1-1 | - | TRBV6-5 | many | TGTGCCAGCAGTTACAGTGACCAGGGTAAAACTGAAGCTTTCTTT | CASSYSDQGKTEAFF
TRBJ2-5 | - | TRBV7-2 | - | TGTGCCAGCAGCGCCCAAATAGGGGGGGAGACCCAGTACTTC | CASSAQIGGETQYF
TRBJ2-7 | - | TRBV7-2 | few | TGTGCCAGCAGCTTAACTGTCGGCTACGAGCAGTACTTC | CASSLTVGYEQYF
TRBJ2-7 | - | TRBV28 | - | TGTGCCAGACGCTCCTACGAGCAGTACTTC | CARRSYEQYF
TRBJ1-4 | TRBD1 | TRBV7-2 | - | TGTGCCAGCAGCTTTGGGACAGGGGCGCGAGAAAAACTGTTTTTT | CASSFGTGAREKLFF
TRBJ1-2 | - | TRBV19 | - | TGTGCCAGTAGTATAACCGTTACTAACTATGGCTACACCTTC | CASSITVTNYGYTF